Listed here is a single TCR beta chain. Antigen specificity is unknown. This sample was included in a study of T cells after yellow fever vaccination. Study in general: For low cell numbers, libraries were made with SMART-Seq v4 Ultra Low Input.

General observations from the study: The CD4 and CD8 compartments had a small share of their clonotypes in common. Most primary-vaccination clones reappeared after the booster (about 97% CD4, 75% to 90% CD8). Though weaker, the secondary response peaked faster, on day 5 versus 15.

A single record per CDR3 protein comes from TCRdb applying MiXCR to the 5' RACE reads. The data contain about 320,000 distinct CDR3 sequences, 6.8% of them seen just once; the ten biggest clones take up around 17%. The sequenced sample was PBMCs, obtained about 49 days after the first yellow fever vaccination. The TCR originated in a man between 18 and 29 years old who received the YFV17D yellow fever vaccine.

CDR3 nucleotides: TGTGCCAGCAGTTTCGACAGGGGGTTAACAGATACGCAGTATTTT. Its translation is CASSFDRGLTDTQYF. This chain links TRBV28 with TRBJ2-3; 9 bases align to TRBD1. Unmatched junction bases numbered 4, after V lost 3 bases and J lost 3 bases. The CDR3 consists of 15 residues. The germline V gene has CDR1 MDHEN and CDR2 SYDVKM.